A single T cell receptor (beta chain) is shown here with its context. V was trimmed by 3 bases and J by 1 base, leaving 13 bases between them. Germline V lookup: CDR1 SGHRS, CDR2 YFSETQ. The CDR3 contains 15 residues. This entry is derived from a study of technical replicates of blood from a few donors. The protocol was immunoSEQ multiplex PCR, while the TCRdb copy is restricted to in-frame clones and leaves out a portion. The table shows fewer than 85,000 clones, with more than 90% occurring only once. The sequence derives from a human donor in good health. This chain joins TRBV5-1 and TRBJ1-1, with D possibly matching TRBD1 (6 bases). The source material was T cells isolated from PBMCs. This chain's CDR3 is CASSYLQGGNTEAFF. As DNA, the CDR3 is TGCGCCAGCAGCTATCTACAAGGGGGGAACACTGAAGCTTTCTTT.